This TCR beta chain is from a study of synovial regulatory T cells in juvenile arthritis. Overall study findings and caveats: TCR diversity was lower in inflammation-associated blood Treg cells than in other blood Treg cells. Largely private between patients, iaTreg TCR repertoires showed partial overlap with synovial Teff and blood CPL repertoires.

Judged by frequency, this clone is large. The antigen is unknown. Germline V gives CDR1 WSHSY, CDR2 SAAADI. The CDR3 runs 17 residues. Only the protein is available. Libraries were prepared by immunoSEQ multiplex PCR; TCRdb keeps only in-frame clonotypes and omits some of them. Its listing shows over 650 clones. This clonotype was sampled from a donor younger than 30 with juvenile idiopathic arthritis. Specimen: Treg cells from blood. Subset of the sample: HLA-DR+ inflammation-associated blood Treg cells. The rearrangement links TRBV10-2 to TRBJ2-2; TCRdb's D call, TRBD2, is unchecked because there is no DNA. CDR3 sequence: CASSEPSGRWVTGELFF.